This TCR beta chain is from a study of T cells in Graves' hyperthyroidism and ophthalmopathy. V lost 6 bases, J lost 0 bases, and 6 bases stayed unmatched. The CDR3 runs to 15 residues. Germline-derived CDR1 and CDR2 are MGHRA and YSYEKL. This clonotype turned up a few times. Amplification targeted TCR beta CDR3 regions from RNA transcripts. Carried out on the TCR CDR3, a first-round RT-PCR used the HTBI primer set. TCRdb recomputed calls from the multiplex PCR reads with MiXCR, one row per CDR3 protein. The profile shows roughly 710,000 distinct CDR3 sequences, around 40% of them singletons. The sample was blood. This TCR was recovered from a woman aged 40-49 years with Graves' hyperthyroidism. The chain links TRBV4-1 to TRBJ1-1; 8 bases are shared with TRBD1. The CDR3 region has the DNA TGCGCCAGCAGACCGACAGGGGCGTTGAACACTGAAGCTTTCTTT. This sequence encodes CASRPTGALNTEAFF.